The sample holds many counts of the clone carrying this TCR beta chain. MiXCR, applied by TCRdb to the RT-PCR reads, yields one record per CDR3 protein. The sample lists 650,000 to 800,000 distinct CDR3 sequences; 13% to 15% were seen once. Trimming took off 0 bases at V and 13 bases at J, with 12 bases between the two ends. Looked up from germline, CDR1 is SGHAT and CDR2 is FQNNGV. This CDR3 contains 13 residues. Sequencing was performed on memory CD4+ T cells from blood. The chain employs TRBV11-2 and TRBJ1-4; D is ambiguous. The TCR was taken from a female donor in good health, serving as a healthy control. CDR3 sequence: CASSLDPSSLLFF. The CDR3 nucleotides are TGTGCCAGCAGCTTAGATCCGTCATCCTTACTGTTTTTT.